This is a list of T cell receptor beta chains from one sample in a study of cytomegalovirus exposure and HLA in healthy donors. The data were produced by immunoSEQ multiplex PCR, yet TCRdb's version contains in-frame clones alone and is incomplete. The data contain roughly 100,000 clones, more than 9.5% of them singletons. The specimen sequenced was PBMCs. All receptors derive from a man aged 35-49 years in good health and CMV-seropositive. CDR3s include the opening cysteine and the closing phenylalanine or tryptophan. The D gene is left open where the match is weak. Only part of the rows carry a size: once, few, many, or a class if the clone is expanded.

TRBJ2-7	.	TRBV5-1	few	CASSLDGGQWISYEQYF	TGCGCCAGCAGCTTGGACGGCGGCCAGTGGATTTCCTACGAGCAGTACTTC
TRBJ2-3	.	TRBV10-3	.	CAISSLRGTQYF	TGTGCCATCAGTTCCCTAAGGGGTACGCAGTATTTT
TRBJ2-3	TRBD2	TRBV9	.	CASSLRGGRAEDTQYF	TGTGCCAGCAGCTTGAGGGGCGGGAGGGCCGAAGATACGCAGTATTTT
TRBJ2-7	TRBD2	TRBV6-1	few	CASSEFLAESSYEQYF	TGTGCCAGCAGTGAGTTTCTAGCGGAAAGCTCCTACGAGCAGTACTTC
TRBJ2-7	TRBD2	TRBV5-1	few	CASSLTGLAGGPYEQYF	TGCGCCAGCAGCTTGACAGGACTAGCGGGAGGGCCATACGAGCAGTACTTC
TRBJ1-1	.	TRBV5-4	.	CASSPEPPNTEAFF	TGTGCCAGCAGCCCCGAGCCCCCGAACACTGAAGCTTTCTTT
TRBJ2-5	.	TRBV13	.	CASNQIETQYF	TGTGCCAGCAACCAGATAGAGACCCAGTACTTC
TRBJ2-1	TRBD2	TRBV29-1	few	CSVRLAGGYNEQFF	TGCAGCGTTCGACTAGCGGGAGGCTACAATGAGCAGTTCTTC
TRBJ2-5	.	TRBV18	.	CASSPPPRGRGETQYF	TGTGCCAGCTCACCTCCCCCGCGGGGTCGGGGTGAGACCCAGTACTTC
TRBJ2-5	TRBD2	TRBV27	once	CATSLWEGETQYF	TGTGCCACCTCACTTTGGGAGGGGGAGACCCAGTACTTC
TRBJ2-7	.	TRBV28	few	CASSFPSSYEQYF	TGTGCCAGCAGTTTCCCGAGCTCCTACGAGCAGTACTTC
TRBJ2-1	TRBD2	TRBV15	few	CATSSTTSGIYNEQFF	TGTGCCACCAGCAGCACTACTAGCGGAATCTACAATGAGCAGTTCTTC
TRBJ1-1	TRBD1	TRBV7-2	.	CASSRTGNTEAFF	TGTGCCAGCAGCAGGACAGGGAACACTGAAGCTTTCTTT
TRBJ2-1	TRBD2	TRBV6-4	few	CASSEGLAGNEQFF	TGTGCCAGCAGTGAGGGACTAGCGGGAAATGAGCAGTTCTTC
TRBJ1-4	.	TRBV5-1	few	CASSLGYRTANEKLFF	TGCGCCAGCAGCTTGGGGTATCGGACAGCGAATGAAAAACTGTTTTTT
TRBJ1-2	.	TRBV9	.	CASSVEGGADRGYGYTF	TGTGCCAGCAGCGTAGAGGGGGGGGCAGACCGTGGGTATGGCTACACCTTC
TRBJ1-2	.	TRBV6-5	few	CASRYGIANYGYTF	TGTGCCAGCAGATACGGCATTGCTAACTATGGCTACACCTTC
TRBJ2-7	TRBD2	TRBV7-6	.	CASSLVAGGPNEQYF	TGTGCCAGCAGCTTAGTCGCGGGAGGGCCAAACGAGCAGTACTTC
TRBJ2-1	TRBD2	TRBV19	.	CASRWGTSGRGSEQFF	TGTGCCAGTAGATGGGGGACTAGCGGGAGGGGCAGTGAGCAGTTCTTC
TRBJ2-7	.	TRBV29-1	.	CSVEDHLSFEQYF	TGCAGCGTTGAAGACCATCTATCTTTTGAGCAGTACTTC
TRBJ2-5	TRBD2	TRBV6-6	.	CASSYSTGRGTQYF	TGTGCCAGCAGTTACTCTACGGGGAGGGGGACCCAGTACTTC
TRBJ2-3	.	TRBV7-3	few	CASSLMRADTQYF	TGTGCCAGCAGCTTAATGAGGGCAGATACGCAGTATTTT
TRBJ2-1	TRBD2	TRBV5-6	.	CASSRGGQQFF	TGTGCCAGCAGCCGCGGGGGTCAGCAGTTCTTC
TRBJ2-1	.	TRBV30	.	CAWSEGLGDNEQFF	TGTGCCTGGAGTGAGGGACTGGGTGACAATGAGCAGTTCTTC
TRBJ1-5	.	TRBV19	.	CASSLGAYSNQPQHF	TGTGCCAGTAGTTTGGGGGCCTATAGCAATCAGCCCCAGCATTTT
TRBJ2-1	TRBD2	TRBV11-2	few	CASSFPGTSGSRNEQFF	TGTGCCAGCAGCTTCCCCGGAACTAGCGGGAGCCGGAATGAGCAGTTCTTC
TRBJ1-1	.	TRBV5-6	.	CASSLEGENTEAFF	TGTGCCAGCAGCTTGGAGGGGGAGAACACTGAAGCTTTCTTT
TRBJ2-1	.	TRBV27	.	CASRAVNEQFF	TGTGCCAGCAGGGCCGTCAATGAGCAGTTCTTC
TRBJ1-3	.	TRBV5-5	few	CASSFDLDTIYF	TGTGCCAGCAGCTTTGATCTAGACACCATATATTTT
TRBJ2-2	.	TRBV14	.	CASSQDAGITGELFF	TGTGCCAGCAGCCAAGATGCAGGGATCACCGGGGAGCTGTTTTTT
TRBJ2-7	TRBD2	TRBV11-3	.	CASSYGLAGIHEQYF	TGTGCCAGCAGCTACGGACTAGCGGGAATCCACGAGCAGTACTTC
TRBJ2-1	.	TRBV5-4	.	CASSLGQAHNEQFF	TGTGCCAGCAGCTTGGGTCAGGCCCACAATGAGCAGTTCTTC
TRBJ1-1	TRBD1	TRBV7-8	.	CASSRNRGNTEAFF	TGTGCCAGCAGCCGTAACAGGGGCAACACTGAAGCTTTCTTT
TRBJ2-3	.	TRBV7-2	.	CASSLSSGFTDTQYF	TGTGCCAGCAGCTTGTCAAGCGGGTTTACAGATACGCAGTATTTT
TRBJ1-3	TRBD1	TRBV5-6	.	CASSDKTGLRNTIYF	TGTGCCAGCAGCGACAAGACAGGGTTGCGAAACACCATATATTTT
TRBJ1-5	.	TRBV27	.	CASSLYPGRYGQPQHF	TGTGCCAGCAGTTTATATCCCGGGAGATACGGTCAGCCCCAGCATTTT
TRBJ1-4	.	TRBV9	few	CASSVAGLNEKLFF	TGTGCCAGCAGCGTTGCGGGACTTAATGAAAAACTGTTTTTT
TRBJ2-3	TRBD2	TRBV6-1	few	CASRGLAGVADTQYF	TGTGCCAGCAGAGGACTAGCGGGAGTTGCGGATACGCAGTATTTT
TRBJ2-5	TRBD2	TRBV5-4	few	CASSPKAGALGTQYF	TGTGCCAGCAGCCCTAAAGCGGGAGCTTTAGGGACCCAGTACTTC
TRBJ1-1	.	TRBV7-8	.	CASSLVPRTEAFF	TGTGCCAGCAGCTTAGTTCCGCGCACTGAAGCTTTCTTT
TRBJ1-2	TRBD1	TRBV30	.	CAWSVLARGLYGYTF	TGTGCCTGGAGTGTATTGGCCAGGGGGCTCTATGGCTACACCTTC
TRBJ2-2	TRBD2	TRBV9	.	CASSVGGLAVTGELFF	TGTGCCAGCAGCGTAGGGGGACTAGCAGTTACCGGGGAGCTGTTTTTT
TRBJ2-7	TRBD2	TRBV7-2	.	CASSLRFIAGGPPYEQYF	TGTGCCAGCAGCTTAAGGTTTATAGCGGGAGGGCCCCCCTACGAGCAGTACTTC
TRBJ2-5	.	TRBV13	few	CASSLRLLGETQYF	TGTGCCAGCAGCTTACGCCTCCTCGGGGAGACCCAGTACTTC
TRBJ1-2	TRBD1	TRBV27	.	CAAMGLGQGETGTNYGYTF	TGTGCCGCTATGGGCCTAGGACAGGGGGAAACGGGGACTAACTATGGCTACACCTTC
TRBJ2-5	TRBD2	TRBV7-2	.	CASSLGGLALETQYF	TGTGCCAGCAGCTTGGGGGGACTAGCCTTGGAGACCCAGTACTTC
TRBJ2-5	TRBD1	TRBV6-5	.	CASSSYPGQGKTQYF	TGTGCCAGCAGTTCTTACCCCGGACAGGGAAAGACCCAGTACTTC
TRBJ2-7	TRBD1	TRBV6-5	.	CASRRSTGDSYEQYF	TGTGCCAGCAGAAGATCGACAGGGGACTCCTACGAGCAGTACTTC
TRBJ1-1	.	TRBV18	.	CASSPATGLNTEAFF	TGTGCCAGCTCACCCGCGACAGGACTGAACACTGAAGCTTTCTTT
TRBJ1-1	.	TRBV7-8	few	CASSLALVNTEAFF	TGTGCCAGCAGCTTAGCCCTTGTGAACACTGAAGCTTTCTTT
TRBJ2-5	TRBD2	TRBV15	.	CATSNLAGVRETQYF	TGTGCCACCAGCAACCTAGCGGGAGTCCGAGAGACCCAGTACTTC
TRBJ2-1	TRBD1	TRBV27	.	CASRTGNNEQFF	TGTGCCAGCAGGACAGGGAACAATGAGCAGTTCTTC
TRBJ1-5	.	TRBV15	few	CATRRAGGNQPQHF	TGTGCCACCAGGCGGGCCGGTGGCAATCAGCCCCAGCATTTT
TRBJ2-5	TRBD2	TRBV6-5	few	CASSYSSGRGTQYF	TGTGCCAGCAGTTACTCGAGCGGGAGGGGGACCCAGTACTTC
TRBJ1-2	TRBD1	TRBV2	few	CASRTTGDGYTF	TGTGCCAGCAGGACGACAGGGGATGGCTACACCTTC
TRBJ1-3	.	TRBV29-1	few	CSATSPRGTSGNTIYF	TGCAGCGCCACTAGTCCCAGGGGTACATCTGGAAACACCATATATTTT
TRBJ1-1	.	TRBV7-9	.	CASGQLNTEAFF	TGTGCCAGCGGGCAGCTGAACACTGAAGCTTTCTTT
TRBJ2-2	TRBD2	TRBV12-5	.	CASGLVTFPLAGGPANTGELFF	TGTGCTAGTGGTTTGGTAACGTTCCCACTAGCGGGAGGTCCAGCGAACACCGGGGAGCTGTTTTTT
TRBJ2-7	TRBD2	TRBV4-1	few	CASSPAASGFYSRSYEQYF	TGCGCCAGCAGCCCGGCAGCTAGCGGGTTTTACTCCCGCTCCTACGAGCAGTACTTC
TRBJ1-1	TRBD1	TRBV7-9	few	CASSFGTALSNTEAFF	TGTGCCAGCAGCTTCGGGACAGCACTTTCGAACACTGAAGCTTTCTTT